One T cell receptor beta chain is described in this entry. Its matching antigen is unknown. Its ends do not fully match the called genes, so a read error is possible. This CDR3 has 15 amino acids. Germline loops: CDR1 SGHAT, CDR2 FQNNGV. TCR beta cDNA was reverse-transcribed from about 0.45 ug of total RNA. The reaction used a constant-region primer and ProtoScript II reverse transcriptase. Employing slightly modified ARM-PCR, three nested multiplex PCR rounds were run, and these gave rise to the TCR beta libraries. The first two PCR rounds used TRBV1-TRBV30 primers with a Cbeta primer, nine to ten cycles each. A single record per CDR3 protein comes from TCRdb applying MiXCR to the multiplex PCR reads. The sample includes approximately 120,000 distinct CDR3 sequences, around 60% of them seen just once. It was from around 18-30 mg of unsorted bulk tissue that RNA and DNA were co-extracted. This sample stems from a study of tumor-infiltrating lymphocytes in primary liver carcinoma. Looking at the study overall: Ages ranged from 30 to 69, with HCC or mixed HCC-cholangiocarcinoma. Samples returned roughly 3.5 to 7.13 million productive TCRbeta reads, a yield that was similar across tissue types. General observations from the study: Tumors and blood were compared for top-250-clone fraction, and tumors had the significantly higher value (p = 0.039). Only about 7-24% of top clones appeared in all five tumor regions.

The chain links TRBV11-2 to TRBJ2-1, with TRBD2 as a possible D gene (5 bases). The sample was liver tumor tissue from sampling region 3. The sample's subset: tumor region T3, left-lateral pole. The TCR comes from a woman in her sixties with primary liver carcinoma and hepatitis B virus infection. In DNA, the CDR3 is TGTGTCAGCAGCTTACTACCGGGAACCTACAATGAGCAGTTCTTC. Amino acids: CVSSLLPGTYNEQFF.